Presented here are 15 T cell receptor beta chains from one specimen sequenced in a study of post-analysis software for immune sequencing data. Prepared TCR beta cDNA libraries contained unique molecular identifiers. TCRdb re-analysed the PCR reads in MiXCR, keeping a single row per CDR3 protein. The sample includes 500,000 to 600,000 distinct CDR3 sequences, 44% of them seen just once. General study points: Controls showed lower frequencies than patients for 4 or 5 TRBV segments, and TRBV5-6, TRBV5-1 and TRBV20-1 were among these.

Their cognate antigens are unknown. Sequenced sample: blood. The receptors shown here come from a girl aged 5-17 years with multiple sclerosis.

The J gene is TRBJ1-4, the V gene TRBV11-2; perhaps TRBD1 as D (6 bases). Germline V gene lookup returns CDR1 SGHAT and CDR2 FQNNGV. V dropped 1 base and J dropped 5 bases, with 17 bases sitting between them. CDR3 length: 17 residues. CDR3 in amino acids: CASSLGGTTGRNEKLFF. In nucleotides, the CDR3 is TGTGCCAGCAGCTTAGGAGGGACGACAGGAAGGAATGAAAAACTGTTTTTT.

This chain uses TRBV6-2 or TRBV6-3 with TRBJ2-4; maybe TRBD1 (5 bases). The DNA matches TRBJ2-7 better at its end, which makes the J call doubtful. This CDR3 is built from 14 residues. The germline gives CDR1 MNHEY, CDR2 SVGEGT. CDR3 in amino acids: CASSYGHPSYEQYF. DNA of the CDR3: TGTGCCAGCAGTTACGGACACCCGTCCTACGAGCAGTACTTC.

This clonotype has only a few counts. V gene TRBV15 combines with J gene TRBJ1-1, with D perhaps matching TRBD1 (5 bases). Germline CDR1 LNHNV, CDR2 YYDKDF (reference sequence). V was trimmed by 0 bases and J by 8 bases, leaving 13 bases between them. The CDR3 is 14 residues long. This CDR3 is CATSREGVRLEAFF. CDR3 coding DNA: TGTGCCACCAGCAGAGAGGGGGTTAGACTGGAAGCTTTCTTT.

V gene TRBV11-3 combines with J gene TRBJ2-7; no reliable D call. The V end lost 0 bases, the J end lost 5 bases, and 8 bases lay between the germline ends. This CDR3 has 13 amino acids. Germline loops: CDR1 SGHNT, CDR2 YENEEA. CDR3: CASSLDSRNEQYF. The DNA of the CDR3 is TGTGCCAGCAGCTTAGATTCTCGAAACGAGCAGTACTTC.

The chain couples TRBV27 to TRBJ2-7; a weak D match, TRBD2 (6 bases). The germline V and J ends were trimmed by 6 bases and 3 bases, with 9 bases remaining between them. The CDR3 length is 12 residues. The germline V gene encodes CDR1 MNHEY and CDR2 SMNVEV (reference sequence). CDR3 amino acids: CASRRGFYEQYF. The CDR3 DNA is TGTGCCAGCAGGCGGGGATTCTACGAGCAGTACTTC.

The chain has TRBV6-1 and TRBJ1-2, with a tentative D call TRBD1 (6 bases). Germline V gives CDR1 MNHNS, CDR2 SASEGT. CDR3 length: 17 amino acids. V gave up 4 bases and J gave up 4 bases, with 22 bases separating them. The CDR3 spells CASSAYRAQVPGYGYTF. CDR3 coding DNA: TGTGCCAGCAGTGCTTACAGGGCTCAGGTTCCTGGCTATGGCTACACCTTC.

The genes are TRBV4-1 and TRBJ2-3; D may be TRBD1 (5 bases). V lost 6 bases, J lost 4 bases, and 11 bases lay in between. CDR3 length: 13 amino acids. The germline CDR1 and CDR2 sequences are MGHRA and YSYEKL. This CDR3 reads CASSSMGPDTQYF. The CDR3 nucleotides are TGCGCCAGCAGTTCCATGGGGCCAGATACGCAGTATTTT.

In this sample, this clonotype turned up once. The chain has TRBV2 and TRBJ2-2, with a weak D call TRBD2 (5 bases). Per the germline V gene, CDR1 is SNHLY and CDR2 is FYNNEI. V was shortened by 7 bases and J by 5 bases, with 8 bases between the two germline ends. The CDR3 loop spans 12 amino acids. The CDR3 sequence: CASKLVTGELFF. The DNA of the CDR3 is TGTGCCAGCAAACTAGTAACCGGGGAGCTGTTTTTT.

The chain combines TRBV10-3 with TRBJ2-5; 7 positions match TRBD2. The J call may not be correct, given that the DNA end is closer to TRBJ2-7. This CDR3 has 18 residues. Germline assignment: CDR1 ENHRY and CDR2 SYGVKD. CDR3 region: CAISASVRLGGSPYEQYF. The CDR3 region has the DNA TGTGCCATCAGTGCTTCCGTCCGTCTCGGGGGGTCCCCCTACGAGCAGTACTTC.

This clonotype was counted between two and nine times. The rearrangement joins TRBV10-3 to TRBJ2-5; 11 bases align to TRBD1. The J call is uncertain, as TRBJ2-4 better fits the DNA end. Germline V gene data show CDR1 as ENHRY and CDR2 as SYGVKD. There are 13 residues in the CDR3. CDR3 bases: TGTGCCATCAGATCCGGGACAGGGGGCATTCAGTACTTC. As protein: CAIRSGTGGIQYF.

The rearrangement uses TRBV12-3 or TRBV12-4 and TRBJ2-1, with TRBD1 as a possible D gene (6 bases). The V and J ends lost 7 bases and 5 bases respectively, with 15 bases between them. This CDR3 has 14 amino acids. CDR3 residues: CASIHGTIDNEQFF. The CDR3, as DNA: TGTGCCAGCATCCATGGGACAATAGACAATGAGCAGTTCTTC.

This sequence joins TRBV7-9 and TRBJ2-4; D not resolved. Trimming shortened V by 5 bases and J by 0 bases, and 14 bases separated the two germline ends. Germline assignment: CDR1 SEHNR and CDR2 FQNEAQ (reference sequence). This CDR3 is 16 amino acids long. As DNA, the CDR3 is TGTGCCAGCAGCCCCATTGGGCCACTAGCCAAAAACATTCAGTACTTC. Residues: CASSPIGPLAKNIQYF.

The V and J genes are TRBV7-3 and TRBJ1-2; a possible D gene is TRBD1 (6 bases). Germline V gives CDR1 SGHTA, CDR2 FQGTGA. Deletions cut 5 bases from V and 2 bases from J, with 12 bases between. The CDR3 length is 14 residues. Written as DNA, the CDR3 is TGTGCCAGCAGCGAACAGGGAACCAACTATGGCTACACCTTC. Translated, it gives CASSEQGTNYGYTF. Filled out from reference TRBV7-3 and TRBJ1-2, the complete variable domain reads GAGVSQTPSNKVTEKGKYVELRCDPISGHTALYWYRQSLGQGPEFLIYFQGTGAADDSGLPNDRFFAVRPEGSVSTLKIQRTERGDSAVYLCASSEQGTNYGYTFGSGTRLTVV.

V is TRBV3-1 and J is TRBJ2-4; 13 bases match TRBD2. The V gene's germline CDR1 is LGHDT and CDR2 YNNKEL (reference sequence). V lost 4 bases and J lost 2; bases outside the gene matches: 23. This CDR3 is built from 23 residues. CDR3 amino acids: CASSPTKNLGLAGAVISKNIQYF. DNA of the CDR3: TGTGCCAGCAGCCCAACGAAAAATCTCGGACTAGCGGGAGCAGTTATCTCCAAAAACATTCAGTACTTC.

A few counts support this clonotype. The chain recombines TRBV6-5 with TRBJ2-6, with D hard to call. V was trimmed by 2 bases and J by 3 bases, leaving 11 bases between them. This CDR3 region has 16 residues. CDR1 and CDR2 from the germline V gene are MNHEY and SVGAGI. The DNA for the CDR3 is TGTGCCAGCAGTTACGAAAGCCGGAGTGGGGCCAACGTCCTGACTTTC. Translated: CASSYESRSGANVLTF.